This TCR beta chain was documented in a study of T cell repertoires in cytomegalovirus infection. Background on the study: Public signatures in TCR beta pointed to CMV infection and matching HLA type.

In TCRdb, the reads were re-called with MiXCR into one record per CDR3 protein. The sample contains roughly 800,000 distinct CDR3 sequences, almost 30% of which appear only once. V lost 3 bases and J lost 5; bases outside the gene matches: 5. Germline V gene sequence: CDR1 MGHRA, CDR2 YSYEKL. This CDR3 spans 15 amino acids. This clonotype appeared many times. Its antigen is currently unknown. The sequencing used cultured CD8+ T cells from PBMCs, collected from culture after CMV antigen stimulation. This chain uses TRBV4-1 with TRBJ2-5; 11 positions agree with TRBD2. This receptor was taken from a human donor in good health (CMV status not recorded). Some clones in this sample may be carry-over from other donors' samples. The CDR3 loop reads CASSQTSGVQETQYF. The DNA of the CDR3 is TGCGCCAGCAGCCAGACTAGCGGGGTCCAGGAGACCCAGTACTTC.